The 32 T cell receptor beta chains below were found in one sample sequenced in a study of shared clonotypes between healthy human individuals. Using immunoSEQ multiplex PCR, the repertoire was profiled, and TCRdb retains in-frame clones only, with some absent. The sample includes about 490,000 clones, approximately 80% of them seen just once. The specimen sequenced was PBMCs. These receptors came from a woman aged 40 to 50 in good health. Some clones in this sample may be carry-over from other donors' samples.

The V gene is TRBV5-1, the J gene TRBJ2-3, with D uncertain. The CDR3 is made up of 15 amino acids. The germline V gene encodes CDR1 SGHRS and CDR2 YFSETQ. V lost 0 bases and J 0 bases, leaving 8 bases between the germline ends. The CDR3: CASSLVQRSTDTQYF. The CDR3 DNA follows: TGCGCCAGCAGCTTGGTGCAGAGGAGCACAGATACGCAGTATTTT.

V is TRBV15 and J is TRBJ1-2; the D is unclear. The CDR3 is 13 amino acids. The V and J ends lost 3 bases and 4 bases respectively, with 9 bases between them. Germline loops: CDR1 LNHNV, CDR2 YYDKDF (reference sequence). This CDR3 is CATSSVSGYGYTF. In nucleotides, the CDR3 is TGTGCCACCAGCAGCGTATCGGGCTATGGCTACACCTTC.

About this clone itself: This CDR3 is also generated by other DNA sequences in the sample. The V gene is TRBV27, the J gene TRBJ2-7, with 9 positions matching TRBD2. Trimming removed 2 bases from V and 4 bases from J; junction bases left unmatched: 3. This CDR3 has 14 residues. Germline V CDR1 and CDR2: MNHEY, SMNVEV (reference sequence). The CDR3 sequence is CASSLAGGPYEQYF. The CDR3 nucleotides are TGTGCCAGCAGTTTAGCGGGAGGGCCGTACGAGCAGTACTTC.

The V gene is TRBV18, the J gene TRBJ1-4; no clear D. The CDR3 is 15 amino acids. Germline V gives CDR1 KGHSH, CDR2 LQKENI. Trimming stripped 6 bases from V and 7 bases from J, with 18 bases between. The CDR3 spells CASSPGGGYGEKLFF. CDR3 bases: TGTGCCAGCTCCCCGGGTGGCGGGTACGGTGAAAAACTGTTTTTT.

The chain has TRBV18 and TRBJ1-2; 9 nucleotides align to TRBD1. CDR1 and CDR2 (germline): KGHSH, LQKENI. V shed 0 bases, J shed 2 bases, and the junction held 1 base outside the gene matches. The CDR3 length is 15 residues. CDR3 sequence: CASSPPTGGNYGYTF. The CDR3 DNA sequence: TGTGCCAGCTCACCACCGACAGGGGGGAACTATGGCTACACCTTC.

This clone has a handful of counts. The gene calls are TRBV30 and TRBJ2-5; a possible D gene is TRBD2 (6 bases). The DNA end is a closer match to TRBJ2-7, so the J assignment may be wrong. CDR3 length: 12 amino acids. Germline values: CDR1 GTSNPN, CDR2 SVGIG (reference sequence). The CDR3 region has the DNA TGTGCCTGGAACTACGGGGGCTACGAGCAGTACTTC. Residues: CAWNYGGYEQYF.

The V call is TRBV27, the J call TRBJ2-3, with TRBD2 matching 8 bases. The germline CDR1 and CDR2 sequences are MNHEY and SMNVEV (reference sequence). The length of the CDR3 is 17 residues. V was pared by 6 bases and J by 3 bases, with 14 bases of the junction left unmatched. CDR3 loop: CASRTIIGAGDTDTQYF. DNA for the CDR3: TGTGCCAGCAGAACGATAATCGGAGCGGGAGATACAGATACGCAGTATTTT.

This chain's CDR3 is CASSFIFRGSVHEQYF. Written as DNA, the CDR3 is TGTGCCAGCAGCTTCATCTTTCGCGGGAGCGTCCACGAGCAGTACTTC. The chain combines TRBV7-3 with TRBJ2-7; TRBD2 matches at 7 bases. This CDR3 comprises 16 residues. Losses at the gene ends were 3 bases for V and 5 bases for J; bases not matched to a gene: 13. Germline assignment: CDR1 SGHTA and CDR2 FQGTGA.

This clone was recorded once. It is likely a read error: a sequence one base away is far more abundant. The genes are TRBV28 and TRBJ1-1; perhaps TRBD1 as D (6 bases). Germline assignment: CDR1 MDHEN and CDR2 SYDVKM. This CDR3 contains 12 residues. DNA of the CDR3: TGTGCCAGTAGGTCAGGGGTAACTGACGCTTTCTTT. Translated, it gives CASRSGVTDAFF. The whole variable domain, remainder taken from reference TRBV28 and TRBJ1-1, is DVKVTQSSRYLVKRTGEKVFLECVQDMDHENMFWYRQDPGLGLRLIYFSYDVKMKEKGDIPEGYSVSREKKERFSLILESASTNQTSMYLCASRSGVTDAFFGQGTRLTVV.

This clone has a single count. V and J are TRBV6-1 and TRBJ2-1; D remains ambiguous. The germline CDR1 and CDR2 sequences are MNHNS and SASEGT. The CDR3 extends over 13 amino acids. Trimming left V 4 bases short and J 4 bases short, with 8 bases between. Written as DNA, the CDR3 is TGTGCCAGCAGTGCTTGGCTTTACAATGAGCAGTTCTTC. Translation gives CASSAWLYNEQFF.

The rearrangement uses TRBV7-2 and TRBJ1-3; maybe TRBD1 (5 bases). V was pared by 2 bases and J by 2 bases, with 10 bases between. This CDR3 region has 15 residues. Germline assignment: CDR1 SGHTA and CDR2 FQGNSA. CDR3 loop: CASSLSPGTGNTIYF. The CDR3 DNA reads as TGTGCCAGCAGCTTAAGTCCAGGGACTGGAAACACCATATATTTT.

The rearrangement links TRBV27 to TRBJ2-3; 7 bases agree with TRBD1. The CDR3 has 11 residues. V lost 5 bases to trimming and J lost 10 bases; unmatched junction nucleotides: 3. Germline-derived CDR1 and CDR2 are MNHEY and SMNVEV (reference sequence). CDR3 in amino acids: CASSRQGAQYF. The CDR3 DNA sequence: TGTGCCAGCAGTAGACAGGGCGCGCAGTATTTT.

The chain uses TRBV10-3 and TRBJ1-1; 7 nucleotides agree with TRBD1. Germline loops: CDR1 ENHRY, CDR2 SYGVKD. The CDR3 contains 14 residues. With V trimmed by 4 bases and J by 5 bases, 7 bases remained unmatched. In nucleotides, the CDR3 is TGTGCCATCAGTGTAGCAGGGGGTAAAACTGAAGCTTTCTTT. Its translation: CAISVAGGKTEAFF.

DNA of the CDR3: TGCGCCAGCAGCCGAGTCCCGGGACAGGGTACGGGCACTGAAGCTTTCTTT. It codes for CASSRVPGQGTGTEAFF. This chain joins TRBV4-1 and TRBJ1-1; 9 bases are shared with TRBD1. Trimming removed 4 bases from V and 4 bases from J; junction bases left unmatched: 13. The germline CDR1 and CDR2 sequences are MGHRA and YSYEKL. This CDR3 spans 17 amino acids.

V and J are TRBV14 and TRBJ2-2, with D tentatively TRBD2 (6 bases). V lost 1 base to trimming and J lost 2 bases, with 8 bases between them. Germline lookup yields CDR1 SGHDN and CDR2 FVKESK. The CDR3 runs 15 residues. Written as DNA, the CDR3 is TGTGCCAGCAGCCAAGGGACTAAAAACACCGGGGAGCTGTTTTTT. Its translation: CASSQGTKNTGELFF.

V and J are TRBV28 and TRBJ1-1, with 9 bases aligning to TRBD1. The V gene end was trimmed by 2 bases and the J gene end by 10 bases; junction bases not matched to a gene: 8. The CDR3 loop spans 14 amino acids. The germline V gene has CDR1 MDHEN and CDR2 SYDVKM. CDR3 sequence reads: CASSLVVGQGGAFF. In DNA form, the CDR3 reads TGTGCCAGCAGTTTAGTAGTGGGACAGGGAGGAGCTTTCTTT.

CDR3 residues: CASSPTVNQPQHF. CDR3 DNA sequence: TGTGCCAGCAGCCCGACAGTTAATCAGCCCCAGCATTTT. The gene calls are TRBV11-2 and TRBJ1-5, with a weak D call TRBD1 (5 bases). Germline V gene sequence: CDR1 SGHAT, CDR2 FQNNGV. The CDR3 has 13 residues. V was pared by 5 bases and J by 4 bases, with 9 bases between.

On this clone itself: Other DNA sequences in the same sample also yield this CDR3. This rearrangement joins TRBV30 to TRBJ2-7; D remains unclear. Germline CDR1 is GTSNPN and CDR2 is SVGIG (reference sequence). V was clipped by 0 bases and J by 3 bases, with 3 bases between them. This CDR3 spans 11 amino acids. Written as DNA, the CDR3 is TGTGCCTGGAGTGTAAGCTACGAGCAGTACTTC. Encoded protein: CAWSVSYEQYF.

The chain is built from TRBV10-3 and TRBJ2-1; 8 bases line up with TRBD2. Germline CDR1 ENHRY, CDR2 SYGVKD. Trimming at V came to 2 bases and at J to 4 bases, leaving 4 bases not matched to a gene. CDR3 length equals 15 residues. The CDR3 region is CAISERTSGYNEQFF. CDR3 DNA: TGTGCCATCAGTGAGCGAACTAGCGGATACAATGAGCAGTTCTTC.

The chain recombines TRBV10-3 with TRBJ2-1; 12 bases are shared with TRBD2. The CDR3 spans 19 residues. V gave up 3 bases and J gave up 8 bases; unmatched junction bases: 17. Looked up from germline, CDR1 is ENHRY and CDR2 is SYGVKD. The CDR3 reads CAISDSGTSGYTWGDEQFF. The CDR3 nucleotides are TGTGCCATCAGTGATTCCGGGACTAGCGGGTATACTTGGGGAGATGAGCAGTTCTTC.

V is TRBV25-1 and J is TRBJ2-7; TRBD1 agrees at 9 bases. Germline CDR1 reads MGHDK; CDR2 reads SYGVNS. This CDR3 region has 14 residues. V shed 9 bases, J shed 1 base, and the junction held 7 bases outside the gene matches. CDR3 protein: CASVGTGTSYEQYF. As DNA, the CDR3 is TGTGCCAGTGTTGGGACAGGGACTTCCTACGAGCAGTACTTC.

This clone was recorded only once. The chain couples TRBV30 to TRBJ1-1, with D unclear. The germline V gene encodes CDR1 GTSNPN and CDR2 SVGIG (reference sequence). This CDR3 has 13 residues. V lost 1 base and J lost 1, with 7 bases in between. DNA for the CDR3: TGTGCCTGGAGTGAGAACAGGAACACTGAAGCTTTCTTT. Translating it yields CAWSENRNTEAFF.

This clone was seen a few times. This chain uses TRBV6-6 with TRBJ2-3; the D is unclear. Per germline, CDR1 MNHNY and CDR2 SVGAGI (reference sequence). The germline V and J ends were trimmed by 7 bases and 1 base, with 9 bases remaining between them. The CDR3 spans 13 residues. The CDR3 DNA reads as TGTGCCAGCATGCCCCTCCGCACAGATACGCAGTATTTT. Translation gives CASMPLRTDTQYF.

This chain uses TRBV7-2 with TRBJ2-2; D is uncertain. The CDR3 consists of 17 residues. Germline CDR1 is SGHTA and CDR2 is FQGNSA. With 6 bases removed from V and 1 base from J, the gap between germline ends came to 18 bases. CDR3 nucleotide sequence: TGTGCCAGCAGACCCCCACTGGGTAGAGGGAACACCGGGGAGCTGTTTTTT. It translates to CASRPPLGRGNTGELFF.

The chain is built from TRBV5-5 and TRBJ2-7; TRBD1 matches 9 bases. Germline V gives CDR1 SGHKS, CDR2 YYEKEE (reference sequence). J was trimmed by 5 bases and V by 4 bases; bases with no gene match: 7. The CDR3 is 14 amino acids. The CDR3 nucleotides are TGTGCCAGCAGCGCGACAGGGGGTTGGAACGAGCAGTACTTC. This gives the protein CASSATGGWNEQYF. The full variable domain, completed using reference TRBV5-5 and TRBJ2-7, is DAGVTQSPTHLIKTRGQQVTLRCSPISGHKSVSWYQQVLGQGPQFIFQYYEKEERGRGNFPDRFSARQFPNYSSELNVNALLLGDSALYLCASSATGGWNEQYFGPGTRLTVT.

As for this clone: Sequence at one end of the junction differs from germline and may be a read error. V and J are TRBV7-2 and TRBJ2-7; no definite D call. CDR1 SGHTA and CDR2 FQGNSA come from the germline V gene. The length of the CDR3 is 8 residues. CDR3 sequence (DNA): TGTGCCAGCAGCTTAGAGGCTTTC. Protein: CASSLEAF.

In regard to this clone: A far more abundant clone sits one base away, making this likely a read error. The chain joins TRBV4-1 to TRBJ2-1, with D possibly being TRBD1 (6 bases). CDR3 length: 14 residues. V gave up 5 bases and J gave up 6 bases, with 14 bases separating them. CDR1 is MGHRA, CDR2 YSYEKL, per germline. DNA for the CDR3: TGCGCCAGCAGCTCTGTGACAGGCTGCAATGAGCAGTTCTTC. This translates into CASSSVTGCNEQFF.

The chain couples TRBV7-9 to TRBJ1-2; a possible D gene is TRBD1 (6 bases). The CDR3 sequence is 16 residues long. Germline V gene lookup returns CDR1 SEHNR and CDR2 FQNEAQ (reference sequence). Trimming cost V 5 bases and J 7 bases, with 23 bases left between them. The CDR3 bases are TGTGCCAGCAGCCTGTCCACAGGGAGAGGGATTCGTGGCTACACCTTC. This translates into CASSLSTGRGIRGYTF. The full variable domain, with the rest looked up from reference TRBV7-9 and TRBJ1-2, is DTGVSQNPRHKITKRGQNVTFRCDPISEHNRLYWYRQTLGQGPEFLTYFQNEAQLEKSRLLSDRFSAERPKGSFSTLEIQRTEQGDSAMYLCASSLSTGRGIRGYTFGSGTRLTVV.

As for this clone: At one boundary the junction diverges from the germline segment, which might be a read error. V and J are TRBV28 and TRBJ1-4; tentatively, D is TRBD1 (6 bases). This CDR3 has 15 amino acids. Germline CDR1 MDHEN, CDR2 SYDVKM. CDR3 coding DNA: TGTGCCAGCAATCCCTCAGGCAGGGGAGAGGAAAAACTGTTTTTC. As protein: CASNPSGRGEEKLFF.

This chain joins TRBV7-2 and TRBJ1-5, with 7 bases identical to TRBD1. Germline CDR1 is SGHTA and CDR2 is FQGNSA. The CDR3 totals 15 residues. Trimming removed 5 bases from V and 5 bases from J; junction bases left unmatched: 9. The CDR3: CASSAGTAFDQPQHF. In DNA form, the CDR3 reads TGTGCCAGCAGCGCCGGGACAGCCTTCGATCAGCCCCAGCATTTT.

The chain is built from TRBV6-5 and TRBJ1-2; unclear D gene. This CDR3 region has 13 residues. V lost 2 bases and J lost 4, with 8 bases in between. CDR1 MNHEY and CDR2 SVGAGI come from the germline V gene. In DNA, the CDR3 is TGTGCCAGCAGTTACGCCCGTTTCTATGGCTACACCTTC. Translating gives CASSYARFYGYTF.

This sequence joins TRBV5-1 and TRBJ2-1; tentatively, D is TRBD2 (6 bases). CDR1 and CDR2 from the germline V gene are SGHRS and YFSETQ. This CDR3 region has 13 residues. Trimming stripped 9 bases from V and 3 bases from J, with 13 bases between. The CDR3 sequence is CATRRESYNEQFF. The CDR3 nucleotides are TGCGCCACCCGGAGGGAGAGCTACAATGAGCAGTTCTTC.